Listed below are T cell receptor beta chains from one sample, sequenced in a study of human T cells and chemical hapten exposure. Using its own MiXCR run on the RACE reads, TCRdb lists one record per CDR3 protein. The table includes 120,000 to 150,000 distinct CDR3 sequences, over 9.5% detected once. The specimen was whole blood, collected in connection with sensitization to the hapten diphenylcyclopropenone (DPC). These receptors all stem from a woman between 45 and 65 years old with alopecia areata. Some clones in this sample may be carry-over from other donors' samples. Each CDR3 is given with its conserved first and last residue. D genes are given only for firm matches. Clone sizes are given selectively: once, few, many, or a class where the clone is expanded.

J gene: TRBJ2-3; D gene: .; V gene: TRBV11-1; clone size: .; CDR3 protein: CASSLYGDSTDTQYF; CDR3 DNA: TGTGCCAGCAGCTTGTATGGAGATAGCACAGATACGCAGTATTTT
J gene: TRBJ2-1; D gene: TRBD2; V gene: TRBV6-2/TRBV6-3; clone size: few; CDR3 protein: CASSYPSGSNEQFF; CDR3 DNA: TGTGCCAGCAGTTACCCAAGCGGGAGTAATGAGCAGTTCTTC
J gene: TRBJ1-5; D gene: TRBD1; V gene: TRBV2; clone size: .; CDR3 protein: CASRTTGEGQPQHF; CDR3 DNA: TGTGCCAGCAGAACAACAGGGGAAGGTCAGCCCCAGCATTTT
J gene: TRBJ2-7; D gene: .; V gene: TRBV19; clone size: .; CDR3 protein: CASSLARTDEQYF; CDR3 DNA: TGTGCCAGTAGCCTAGCTCGTACGGACGAGCAGTACTTC
J gene: TRBJ1-5; D gene: .; V gene: TRBV27; clone size: many; CDR3 protein: CASSRGPGKTNQPQHF; CDR3 DNA: TGTGCCAGCAGTCGCGGGCCAGGGAAGACCAATCAGCCCCAGCATTTT
J gene: TRBJ2-7; D gene: .; V gene: TRBV4-2; clone size: many; CDR3 protein: CASSRGEAYEQYF; CDR3 DNA: TGTGCCAGCAGCCGGGGGGAGGCCTACGAGCAGTACTTC
J gene: TRBJ2-1; D gene: .; V gene: TRBV24-1; clone size: many; CDR3 protein: CATSDPTLPGEQFF; CDR3 DNA: TGTGCCACCAGTGATCCTACCCTCCCGGGGGAGCAGTTCTTC
J gene: TRBJ2-5; D gene: TRBD2; V gene: TRBV24-1; clone size: .; CDR3 protein: CATGPAGGEETQYF; CDR3 DNA: TGTGCCACCGGCCCGGCGGGAGGGGAAGAGACCCAGTACTTC
J gene: TRBJ2-2; D gene: .; V gene: TRBV6-4; clone size: many; CDR3 protein: CASSRDKNTGELFF; CDR3 DNA: TGTGCCAGCAGCAGGGACAAGAACACCGGGGAGCTGTTTTTT
J gene: TRBJ2-3; D gene: .; V gene: TRBV18; clone size: .; CDR3 protein: CASSEAEDTQYF; CDR3 DNA: TGTGCCAGCTCCGAGGCGGAGGATACGCAGTATTTT
J gene: TRBJ2-1; D gene: TRBD2; V gene: TRBV23-1; clone size: few; CDR3 protein: CASSLPAGRLVNEQFF; CDR3 DNA: TGCGCCAGCAGTCTCCCAGCGGGGAGATTGGTCAATGAGCAGTTCTTC
J gene: TRBJ2-7; D gene: .; V gene: TRBV6-6; clone size: few; CDR3 protein: CASSAIREQYF; CDR3 DNA: TGTGCCAGCAGCGCCATCCGCGAGCAGTACTTC
J gene: TRBJ1-1; D gene: .; V gene: TRBV7-2; clone size: few; CDR3 protein: CASSTLLGSVTEAFF; CDR3 DNA: TGTGCCAGCAGCACCCTATTGGGTTCGGTCACTGAAGCTTTCTTT
J gene: TRBJ2-1; D gene: TRBD2; V gene: TRBV11-1; clone size: .; CDR3 protein: CASSLVVGVSGINNEQFF; CDR3 DNA: TGTGCCAGCAGCTTAGTGGTGGGTGTTAGCGGGATCAACAATGAGCAGTTCTTC
J gene: TRBJ2-5; D gene: TRBD2; V gene: TRBV20-1; clone size: many; CDR3 protein: CSASRGTSGQETQYF; CDR3 DNA: TGCAGTGCGAGTAGAGGGACTAGCGGACAAGAGACCCAGTACTTC
J gene: TRBJ2-7; D gene: .; V gene: TRBV5-1; clone size: .; CDR3 protein: CASSETRYEQYF; CDR3 DNA: TGCGCCAGTAGTGAGACCCGGTACGAGCAGTACTTC
J gene: TRBJ2-7; D gene: .; V gene: TRBV6-5; clone size: .; CDR3 protein: CASRVAAGTSSYEQYF; CDR3 DNA: TGTGCCAGCAGAGTGGCGGCGGGGACTTCCTCCTACGAGCAGTACTTC